The present T cell receptor beta chain was sequenced within a study of blood T cell repertoires in COVID-19. On the study more broadly: Acute and convalescent COVID-19 specimens originated in the United States, Italy and Spain. The analysed material was cDNA or gDNA that came from T cells, B-cell-depleted T cells, or PBMCs.

Per the authors' pipeline: Reference gene primer amplification gave estimated nucleated cell counts. TCRdb's table, derived via immunoSEQ multiplex PCR, lists solely in-frame clones and lacks some. V, J and clone size reflect that table, while D and trimming were determined from the DNA. The sample contains 100,000 to 150,000 clones, approximately 90% of which appear only once. Germline values: CDR1 LNHDA, CDR2 SQIVND (reference sequence). V lost 5 bases, J lost 0 bases, and 14 bases lay in between. The CDR3 is 16 amino acids. The V call is TRBV19, the J call TRBJ1-3; D ambiguous. This sequence originates from a man aged 40-49 years with acute or convalescent COVID-19. The material sequenced was peripheral blood. CDR3 in amino acids: CASSAPGDRSGNTIYF. The CDR3 nucleotides read TGTGCCAGTAGTGCCCCCGGAGATCGCTCTGGAAACACCATATATTTT.